This is a list of T cell receptor beta chains from one sample in a study of T cell responses to AZD1222 COVID-19 vaccine. Produced via immunoSEQ multiplex PCR; TCRdb's table is partial and in-frame only. Among about 120,000 clones listed, roughly 90% were seen once. The sequences come from peripheral blood, collected on day 0 of AZD1222 vaccination. The receptors were sampled from an adult in good health. Each CDR3 is given with its conserved first and last residue. The order of the fields is V gene, clone size, J gene, D gene, CDR3 DNA, CDR3 protein. A D gene is named only where the DNA matches it firmly. Size tells how often a clone was seen (once, few, many) or the class of an expanded clone, and some rows leave it out.

V: TRBV7-3
size: .
J: TRBJ2-1
D: .
DNA: TGTGCCAGCAGCTTTTATGGGGGCACCTACAATGAGCAGTTCTTC
CDR3: CASSFYGGTYNEQFF

V: TRBV6-2/TRBV6-3
size: .
J: TRBJ1-5
D: TRBD1
DNA: TGTGCCAGCAGTTACACCTATCTCCGGGACAGGGATCGAAATCAGCCCCAGCATTTT
CDR3: CASSYTYLRDRDRNQPQHF

V: TRBV10-1
size: .
J: TRBJ2-3
D: TRBD2
DNA: TGCGCCAGCAGTGAGTCGACGGGAGGGCCTCCAGATACGCAGTATTTT
CDR3: CASSESTGGPPDTQYF

V: TRBV5-1
size: .
J: TRBJ1-6
D: .
DNA: TGCGCCAGCAGCGCCGATAATTCACCCCTCCACTTT
CDR3: CASSADNSPLHF

V: TRBV6-6
size: .
J: TRBJ2-2
D: .
DNA: TGTGCCAGCAGCTCTCAGGGGGAGGGCGGGGAGCTGTTTTTT
CDR3: CASSSQGEGGELFF

V: TRBV27
size: .
J: TRBJ2-5
D: .
DNA: TGTGCCAGCAGTCCCCTAGGGGGAGGGCCGGGGACCCAGTACTTC
CDR3: CASSPLGGGPGTQYF

V: TRBV5-4
size: .
J: TRBJ2-1
D: TRBD1
DNA: TGTGCCAGCAGCAAGGACAGGGGGACCTACAATGAGCAGTTCTTC
CDR3: CASSKDRGTYNEQFF

V: TRBV10-1
size: .
J: TRBJ1-4
D: .
DNA: TGCGCCAGCAGTGAGTCACGAGGTGAAAAACTGTTTTTT
CDR3: CASSESRGEKLFF

V: TRBV7-3
size: .
J: TRBJ2-1
D: TRBD1
DNA: TGTGCCAGCAGCTTCCTCGGACAGGAAGGATATGAGCAGTTCTTC
CDR3: CASSFLGQEGYEQFF

V: TRBV28
size: .
J: TRBJ2-3
D: .
DNA: TGTGCCAGCAGTGCATATAACACAGATACGCAGTATTTT
CDR3: CASSAYNTDTQYF

V: TRBV12-1
size: .
J: TRBJ2-1
D: .
DNA: TGTGCCAGCAGCTTTTTCTCCACCCGGGGGCGGCTAGCGGGGGCAGTTTTCTCCTACAATGAGCAGTTCTTC
CDR3: CASSFFSTRGRLAGAVFSYNEQFF

V: TRBV10-3
size: .
J: TRBJ2-4
D: .
DNA: TGTGCCATCAGTGAGTTCCAGGATGAGAACATTCAGTACTTC
CDR3: CAISEFQDENIQYF

V: TRBV28
size: .
J: TRBJ1-5
D: .
DNA: TGTGCCAGCAGTTTTAGCAATGAAGTCCAGCCCCAGCATTTT
CDR3: CASSFSNEVQPQHF

V: TRBV7-3
size: .
J: TRBJ2-1
D: .
DNA: TGTGCCAGCAGCTTACAGGACTATGGTGAGCAGTTCTTC
CDR3: CASSLQDYGEQFF

V: TRBV7-9
size: .
J: TRBJ1-1
D: .
DNA: TGTGCCAGCAGCTTAGCTGAAGAAGCTTTCTTT
CDR3: CASSLAEEAFF

V: TRBV18
size: .
J: TRBJ1-3
D: .
DNA: TGTGCCAGCTCAAGTTCCGGGGCGAGCTCTGGAAACACCATATATTTT
CDR3: CASSSSGASSGNTIYF

V: TRBV12-5
size: .
J: TRBJ1-1
D: .
DNA: TGTGCTAGTGGGGGCCAGGCGAAAGCTTTCTTT
CDR3: CASGGQAKAFF

V: TRBV6-2/TRBV6-3
size: .
J: TRBJ2-7
D: TRBD1
DNA: TGTGCCAGCAGCCCTCCCGGGACAGGGAGGATAGGCGAGCAGTACTTC
CDR3: CASSPPGTGRIGEQYF

V: TRBV10-2
size: .
J: TRBJ2-3
D: TRBD2
DNA: TGCGCCAGCAGTGAGGGGGCGGGAGGATCCACAGATACGCAGTATTTT
CDR3: CASSEGAGGSTDTQYF

V: TRBV19
size: .
J: TRBJ1-6
D: .
DNA: TGTGCCAGTAGTAGAGTTACAGAGGTTACTTCACCCCTCCACTTT
CDR3: CASSRVTEVTSPLHF

V: TRBV5-6
size: .
J: TRBJ1-1
D: .
DNA: TGTGCCAGCAAATCAGCGGTACAGAACACTGAAGCTTTCTTT
CDR3: CASKSAVQNTEAFF

V: TRBV4-3
size: once
J: TRBJ2-7
D: TRBD2
DNA: TGCGCCAGCAGCCAAGAGAGCGGGACCCACGAGCAGTACTTC
CDR3: CASSQESGTHEQYF

V: TRBV18
size: .
J: TRBJ1-2
D: .
DNA: TGTGCCAGCTCACCATCTGAAGCTAACTATGGCTACACCTTC
CDR3: CASSPSEANYGYTF

V: TRBV2
size: .
J: TRBJ1-6
D: TRBD1
DNA: TGTGCCAGCACCCGGGACAGGGATAATTCACCCCTCCACTTT
CDR3: CASTRDRDNSPLHF

V: TRBV12-3/TRBV12-4
size: .
J: TRBJ2-7
D: TRBD1
DNA: TGTGCCAGCAGTCGAACAGGGGACGAGCAGTACTTC
CDR3: CASSRTGDEQYF

V: TRBV2
size: .
J: TRBJ1-1
D: .
DNA: TGTGCCAGCGGTGAAAGGGACGAGGAAGCTTTCTTT
CDR3: CASGERDEEAFF

V: TRBV19
size: .
J: TRBJ2-4
D: .
DNA: TGTGCCAGTAGTATTGCGGCTTTAGCCAAAAACATTCAGTACTTC
CDR3: CASSIAALAKNIQYF

V: TRBV28
size: .
J: TRBJ1-1
D: .
DNA: TGTGCCAGCAGTTTGGGGACTGAAGCTTTCTTT
CDR3: CASSLGTEAFF

V: TRBV12-3/TRBV12-4
size: .
J: TRBJ2-2
D: .
DNA: TGTGCCAGCAGCATAGGGGTCGGGGAGCTGTTTTTT
CDR3: CASSIGVGELFF

V: TRBV2
size: once
J: TRBJ1-6
D: .
DNA: TGTGCCAGCAGGGTAGATTGGGGTACGAATTCACCCCTCCACTTT
CDR3: CASRVDWGTNSPLHF

V: TRBV7-2
size: .
J: TRBJ1-4
D: .
DNA: TGTGCCAGCAGCTTAGGCGCAGCCGGAAGGGAAAAACTGTTTTTT
CDR3: CASSLGAAGREKLFF

V: TRBV6-5
size: once
J: TRBJ1-1
D: .
DNA: TGTGCCAGCAGTCCGGGACCCTTGGGGACTGAAGCTTTCTTT
CDR3: CASSPGPLGTEAFF

V: TRBV14
size: .
J: TRBJ2-2
D: .
DNA: TGTGCCAGCAGCCAAGGGCAGCCTACGAACACCGGGGAGCTGTTTTTT
CDR3: CASSQGQPTNTGELFF

V: TRBV5-1
size: .
J: TRBJ2-4
D: .
DNA: TGCGCCAGCAGCTCGGAGGTCCTTCCCACCTTCCACGCCAAAAACATTCAGTACTTC
CDR3: CASSSEVLPTFHAKNIQYF

V: TRBV24-1
size: .
J: TRBJ1-1
D: .
DNA: TGTGCCACCAGTGATTCCTTAACCGACAGACCGAACACTGAAGCTTTCTTT
CDR3: CATSDSLTDRPNTEAFF

V: TRBV3-1/TRBV3-2
size: .
J: TRBJ2-5
D: TRBD2
DNA: TGTGCCAGCAGCCAAGATAGAATGGCGGGAGGGCCAACAGAGACCCAGTACTTC
CDR3: CASSQDRMAGGPTETQYF

V: TRBV2
size: .
J: TRBJ1-1
D: .
DNA: TGTGCCAGCAGTGGATCACAGGAAAACACTGAAGCTTTCTTT
CDR3: CASSGSQENTEAFF

V: TRBV6-1
size: .
J: TRBJ2-1
D: .
DNA: TGTGCCAGCAGTGGCTATATTTCAGGTCTAATTAGGAATGAGCAGTTCTTC
CDR3: CASSGYISGLIRNEQFF

V: TRBV5-1
size: few
J: TRBJ2-7
D: TRBD2
DNA: TGCGCCAGCAGCTTGGGACTAGCGGGAGACGAGCAGTACTTC
CDR3: CASSLGLAGDEQYF

V: TRBV5-6
size: .
J: TRBJ2-2
D: .
DNA: TGTGCCAGCAGCTTGTATGGGACAACTAACACCGGGGAGCTGTTTTTT
CDR3: CASSLYGTTNTGELFF

V: TRBV19
size: .
J: TRBJ1-5
D: .
DNA: TGTGCCAGTAGCAGGGTTGCTGGCAATCAGCCCCAGCATTTT
CDR3: CASSRVAGNQPQHF

V: TRBV5-6
size: .
J: TRBJ1-2
D: .
DNA: TGTGCCAGCAGCCCCGGGCGCGGTTATGGCTACACCTTC
CDR3: CASSPGRGYGYTF

V: TRBV19
size: .
J: TRBJ2-7
D: .
DNA: TGTGCCAGTAGTATAGCCTCCTCAGGGACGGAGCAGTACTTC
CDR3: CASSIASSGTEQYF